The next 4 T cell receptor beta chains were all read from a single sample in a study of T-cell memory formation after mild COVID-19. TCRdb processed the 5' RACE reads anew with MiXCR; each CDR3 protein has one entry. The data contain roughly 180,000 distinct CDR3 sequences, around a sixth of them singletons. The sequenced material came from PBMCs or a T cell subset sorted from them (not recorded which). The receptor set was obtained from a man between 18 and 35 years old who had mild COVID-19 (a few samples of this study predate the infection). Cell type and time point are not known.

This clonotype was detected only a few times. The rearrangement uses TRBV7-2 and TRBJ2-2; 8 bases agree with TRBD2. CDR3 length: 16 amino acids. With V trimmed by 1 base and J by 3 bases, 4 bases remained unmatched. Germline lookup yields CDR1 SGHTA and CDR2 FQGNSA. CDR3 sequence reads: CASSLDSGGDTGELFF. The CDR3 bases are TGTGCCAGCAGCTTAGATTCCGGGGGGGACACCGGGGAGCTGTTTTTT.

This clonotype was seen more than once but under ten times. The genes are TRBV20-1 and TRBJ1-6; D is possibly TRBD1 (6 bases). CDR3 length: 19 amino acids. Germline V gives CDR1 DFQATT, CDR2 SNEGSKA (reference sequence). V lost 0 bases and J lost 8, with 26 bases in between. CDR3 loop: CSARDHGMGGGPGYSPLHF. CDR3 DNA: TGCAGTGCTAGAGATCACGGAATGGGCGGGGGGCCCGGTTATTCACCCCTCCACTTT.

The V gene is TRBV29-1, the J gene TRBJ2-3; no clear D gene. The CDR3 is 13 residues long. From germline, CDR1 is SQVTM and CDR2 ANQGSEA. Trimming cost V 1 base and J 2 bases, with 7 bases left between them. This chain's CDR3 is CSVEGQVTDTQYF. CDR3 DNA sequence: TGCAGCGTTGAAGGTCAGGTCACAGATACGCAGTATTTT.

This clonotype was detected only a few times. The chain recombines TRBV6-5 with TRBJ1-3; weak D call: TRBD1 (6 bases). Trimming removed 2 bases at V and 2 bases at J, with 13 bases between. Germline V gene lookup returns CDR1 MNHEY and CDR2 SVGAGI. There are 16 residues in the CDR3. The chain's CDR3 is CASSYLARGAGNTIYF. The CDR3 DNA sequence: TGTGCCAGCAGTTACCTGGCCAGGGGAGCTGGAAACACCATATATTTT.